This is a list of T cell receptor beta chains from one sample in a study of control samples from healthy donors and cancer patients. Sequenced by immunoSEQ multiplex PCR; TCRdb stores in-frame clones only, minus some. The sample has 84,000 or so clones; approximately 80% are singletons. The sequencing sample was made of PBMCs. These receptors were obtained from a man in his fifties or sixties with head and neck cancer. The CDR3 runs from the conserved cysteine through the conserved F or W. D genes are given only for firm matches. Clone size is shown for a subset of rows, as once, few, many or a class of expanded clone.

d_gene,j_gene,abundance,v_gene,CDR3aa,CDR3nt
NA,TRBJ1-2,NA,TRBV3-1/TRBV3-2,CASSHLIANYGYTF,TGTGCCAGCAGCCATCTCATAGCTAACTATGGCTACACCTTC
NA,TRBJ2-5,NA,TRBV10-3,CAISAHSGEATQETQYF,TGTGCCATCAGTGCCCACTCGGGGGAGGCCACCCAAGAGACCCAGTACTTC
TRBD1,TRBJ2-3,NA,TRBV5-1,CASSLGQGAVDTQYF,TGCGCCAGCAGCTTGGGACAGGGGGCTGTAGATACGCAGTATTTT
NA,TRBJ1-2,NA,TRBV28,CASSLVQGVGYTF,TGTGCCAGCAGTTTGGTACAGGGAGTTGGCTACACCTTC
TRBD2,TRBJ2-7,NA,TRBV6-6,CASSPLGGRIAYEQYF,TGTGCCAGCAGTCCCCTAGGCGGGAGGATCGCCTACGAGCAGTACTTC
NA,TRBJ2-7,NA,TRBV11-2,CASSPNRGGEQYF,TGTGCCAGCAGCCCCAATCGGGGCGGCGAGCAGTACTTC
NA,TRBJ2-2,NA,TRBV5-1,CASSFSVQPNTGELFF,TGCGCCAGCAGCTTTTCGGTCCAGCCGAACACCGGGGAGCTGTTTTTT
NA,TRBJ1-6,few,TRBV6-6,CASSYTGPNSPLHF,TGTGCCAGCAGTTACACAGGACCGAATTCACCCCTCCACTTT
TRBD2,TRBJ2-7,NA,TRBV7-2,CASSGTSGNEQYF,TGTGCCAGCAGTGGGACTAGCGGCAACGAGCAGTACTTC
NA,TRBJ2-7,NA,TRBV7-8,CASSPRRAGTHEQYF,TGTGCCAGCAGCCCGAGGCGGGCAGGGACACACGAGCAGTACTTC
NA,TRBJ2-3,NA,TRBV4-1,CASSQDAENTDTQYF,TGCGCCAGCAGCCAAGACGCCGAAAACACAGATACGCAGTATTTT
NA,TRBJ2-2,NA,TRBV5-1,CASKVGTGNTGELFF,TGCGCCAGCAAAGTTGGTACAGGGAACACCGGGGAGCTGTTTTTT
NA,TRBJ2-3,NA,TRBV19,CASSIPRGGDTQYF,TGTGCCAGTAGTATTCCCAGGGGAGGAGATACGCAGTATTTT
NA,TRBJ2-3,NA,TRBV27,CASSGSGSDTQYF,TGTGCCAGCAGCGGGAGTGGCTCAGATACGCAGTATTTT
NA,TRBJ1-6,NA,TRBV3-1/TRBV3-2,CASSQSSPLHF,TGTGCCAGCAGCCAATCTTCACCCCTCCACTTT
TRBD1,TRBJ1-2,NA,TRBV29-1,CSVDASGGAGLGYTF,TGCAGCGTTGACGCTTCAGGGGGCGCGGGACTTGGCTACACCTTC
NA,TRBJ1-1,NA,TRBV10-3,CAISDSENTEAFF,TGTGCCATCAGTGACAGTGAGAACACTGAAGCTTTCTTT
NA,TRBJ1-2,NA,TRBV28,CASSLAGYSIRYTF,TGTGCCAGCAGTTTAGCGGGATATTCGATACGGTACACCTTC
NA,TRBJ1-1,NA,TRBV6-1,CASSEVLRGTEAFF,TGTGCCAGCAGTGAAGTCTTACGGGGTACTGAAGCTTTCTTT
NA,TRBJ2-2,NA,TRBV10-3,CAIRHQSVTGELFF,TGTGCCATCAGACACCAATCGGTCACCGGGGAGCTGTTTTTT
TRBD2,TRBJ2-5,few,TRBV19,CASSFGLAETQYF,TGTGCCAGTAGCTTCGGACTAGCGGAGACCCAGTACTTC
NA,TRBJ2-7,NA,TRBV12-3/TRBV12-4,CASSSPGAGKQYF,TGTGCCAGCAGTTCCCCGGGGGCGGGGAAGCAGTACTTC
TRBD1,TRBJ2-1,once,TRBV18,CASSPTQDRTFF,TGTGCCAGCTCACCCACCCAGGACAGGACGTTCTTC
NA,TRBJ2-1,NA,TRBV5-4,CASSWQGMSSYNEQFF,TGTGCCAGCAGCTGGCAAGGGATGAGCTCCTACAATGAGCAGTTCTTC
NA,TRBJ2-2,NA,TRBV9,CASSLLALTNTGELFF,TGTGCCAGCAGCTTGCTAGCGTTAACGAACACCGGGGAGCTGTTTTTT
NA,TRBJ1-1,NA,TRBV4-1,CASSQEVRGYTEAFF,TGCGCCAGCAGCCAAGAGGTACGGGGGTACACTGAAGCTTTCTTT
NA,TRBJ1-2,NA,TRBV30,CAWREQGGGYGYTF,TGTGCCTGGAGAGAACAGGGAGGGGGCTATGGCTACACCTTC
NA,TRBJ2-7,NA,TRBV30,CAWKKGQGLEQYF,TGTGCCTGGAAAAAGGGGCAGGGTCTGGAGCAGTACTTC
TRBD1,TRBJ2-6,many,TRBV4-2,CASSRPGTGAGANVLTF,TGTGCCAGCAGCCGTCCCGGGACAGGGGCTGGGGCCAACGTCCTGACTTTC
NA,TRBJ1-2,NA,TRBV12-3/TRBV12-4,CASSSLFGGYTF,TGTGCCAGCAGTTCCCTTTTTGGTGGCTACACCTTC
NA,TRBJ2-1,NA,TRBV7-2,CASSSKGDNEQFF,TGTGCCAGCAGCTCAAAGGGAGACAATGAGCAGTTCTTC
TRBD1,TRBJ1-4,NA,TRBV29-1,CSVKDRADEKLFF,TGCAGCGTAAAGGACAGGGCGGACGAAAAACTGTTTTTT
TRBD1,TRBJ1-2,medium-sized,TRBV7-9,CASSPPRGVNYGYTF,TGTGCCAGCAGCCCTCCCAGGGGGGTTAACTATGGCTACACCTTC
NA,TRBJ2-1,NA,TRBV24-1,CASQRESYNEQFF,TGTGCCTCCCAGAGGGAATCTTACAATGAGCAGTTCTTC
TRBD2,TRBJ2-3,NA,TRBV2,CASSQLSGRVTDTQYF,TGTGCCAGCAGTCAACTTAGCGGGAGGGTCACAGATACGCAGTATTTT
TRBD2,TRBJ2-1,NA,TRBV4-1,CASSQVGTSGTNEQFF,TGCGCCAGCAGCCAAGTAGGGACTAGCGGAACGAATGAGCAGTTCTTC